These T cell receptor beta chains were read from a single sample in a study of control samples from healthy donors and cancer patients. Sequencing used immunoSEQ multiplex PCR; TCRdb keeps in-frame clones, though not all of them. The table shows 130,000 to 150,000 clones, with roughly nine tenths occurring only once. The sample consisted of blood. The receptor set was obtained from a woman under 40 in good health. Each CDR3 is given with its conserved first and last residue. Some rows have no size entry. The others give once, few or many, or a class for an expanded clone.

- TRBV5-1 CASSPGHSPYNEQFF
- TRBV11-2 CASSLVAGSIDNEQFF
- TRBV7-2 CASSSTTDTQYF
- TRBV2 CASLRVYYNEQFF
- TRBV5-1 CASGHGGEGNEKLFF
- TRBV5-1 CASSLELAGVSHEQYF
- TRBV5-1 CASSLEGLAGADTQYF
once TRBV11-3 CASSLGEGRNQETQYF
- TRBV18 CASSPSRDTEAFF
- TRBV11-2 CASSLGVGSTEAFF
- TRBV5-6 CASSLFSLLSYTF
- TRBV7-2 CASSSVENTEAFF